This TCR beta chain was recorded in a study of cytomegalovirus exposure and HLA in healthy donors. Study information: Among the approximately 400 genotyped donors, 81% were placed in the Caucasian-associated ancestry cluster. Study outcomes and limitations: Associated with HLA alleles at 0.05 false discovery rate in a later analysis were around 15,000 TCR beta sequences.

V lost 0 bases and J lost 1, with 7 bases in between. The CDR3 has 14 residues. In germline, CDR1 is SGHAT, CDR2 FQNNGV. This clone is a singleton in its sample. Its antigen is unknown. PCR amplification relied on 60 Vbeta primers (plus 13 Jbeta primers). Assay used: immunoSEQ multiplex PCR; TCRdb lists only in-frame clones, some missing. This table has around 230,000 clones, over 75% appearing once. Sequenced: PBMCs. The receptor comes from a boy aged 5-17 years in good health and CMV-seronegative. The chain has TRBV11-2 and TRBJ2-7, with D uncertain. The CDR3 sequence: CASSLDTVSYEQYF. In DNA form, the CDR3 reads TGTGCCAGCAGCTTAGATACGGTATCCTACGAGCAGTACTTC. Complete variable domain (other parts from reference TRBV11-2 and TRBJ2-7): EAGVAQSPRYKIIEKRQSVAFWCNPISGHATLYWYQQILGQGPKLLIQFQNNGVVDDSQLPKDRFSAERLKGVDSTLKIQPAKLEDSAVYLCASSLDTVSYEQYFGPGTRLTVT.